Presented here are 5 T cell receptor beta chains from one specimen sequenced in a study of molecular identifiers for immune sequencing clone quantification. MiXCR was run by TCRdb on the PCR reads, yielding one entry per CDR3 protein. The sample consists of more than 450,000 distinct CDR3 sequences, about 22% of them appearing once. The sample consisted of naive CD8+ T cells from blood, with Jurkat cell RNA spiked in. Subset given: FACS-sorted CD8+CD4-CCR7+CD45RA+ naive T cells. All receptors come from a human donor in good health. Some libraries in this study had Jurkat cell RNA spiked in.

There are many counts of this clonotype. V usage is TRBV5-6 and J usage is TRBJ2-7; TRBD2 matches 13 bases. The V gene end was trimmed by 2 bases and the J gene end by 1 base; junction bases not matched to a gene: 6. Germline assignment: CDR1 SGHDT and CDR2 YYEEEE. The CDR3 length is 17 residues. The CDR3 is CASSFGLAGDMSYEQYF. The CDR3 coding sequence is TGTGCCAGCAGCTTTGGACTAGCGGGAGATATGTCCTACGAGCAGTACTTC.

The gene calls are TRBV11-2 and TRBJ2-1; D ambiguous. This CDR3 has 14 amino acids. V lost 4 bases to trimming and J lost 6 bases, with 13 bases between them. Germline V lookup: CDR1 SGHAT, CDR2 FQNNGV. The CDR3 DNA is TGTGCCAGCAGCTCACCGACCGCGCTCAATGAGCAGTTCTTC. Translated, it gives CASSSPTALNEQFF. Full variable domain (rest looked up from reference TRBV11-2 and TRBJ2-1): EAGVAQSPRYKIIEKRQSVAFWCNPISGHATLYWYQQILGQGPKLLIQFQNNGVVDDSQLPKDRFSAERLKGVDSTLKIQPAKLEDSAVYLCASSSPTALNEQFFGPGTRLTVL.

This clonotype has a handful of counts. A much larger clone differs by one base, so this may be a read error. The chain couples TRBV9 to TRBJ2-3; D is unclear. CDR3 size: 12 residues. Germline lookup yields CDR1 SGDLS and CDR2 YYNGEE. The CDR3 DNA reads as TGTGCCAGCAGCGCCAACACAGATACGCGGTATTTT. It specifies CASSANTDTRYF.

Of note for this clonotype: A much larger clone is a single base away; this may be a read error. The genes are TRBV7-2 and TRBJ1-3; TRBD1 is a possible D gene (5 bases). CDR1 is SGHTA and CDR2 is FQGNSA in the germline V gene. CDR3 length: 17 residues. This CDR3 is CASSLWGQGRDGNAIYF. The CDR3 nucleotides are TGTGCCAGCAGCTTATGGGGCCAGGGAAGAGATGGAAACGCCATATATTTT.

There are many counts of this clonotype. The chain couples TRBV20-1 to TRBJ2-7, with D perhaps matching TRBD2 (5 bases). The CDR3 contains 15 residues. V dropped 0 bases and J dropped 2 bases, with 14 bases sitting between them. Per germline, CDR1 DFQATT and CDR2 SNEGSKA (reference sequence). The CDR3 region has the DNA TGCAGTGCTAGAGATCCCCCCCGGGGTACCTACGAGCAGTACTTC. Translating it yields CSARDPPRGTYEQYF.